This record covers a single T cell receptor (beta chain). Its antigen is currently unknown. CDR3 size: 15 residues. Germline CDR1 DFQATT, CDR2 SNEGSKA (reference sequence). V lost 0 bases and J 0 bases, leaving 9 bases between the germline ends. This specimen comes from a study of vaccination and CD4 T cells after COVID-19. The treatment here: approximately 9-day PBMC culture with coronavirus spike peptide pools or control peptides (ViraFEST assay). Sequencing of the DNA from cultured CD4+ T cells was carried out with the Oncomine TCR Beta short-read assay. Using its own MiXCR run on the PCR reads, TCRdb lists one record per CDR3 protein. There are 20,000 or so distinct CDR3 sequences in the sample; about 45% occur only once, and around 13% lies in the top ten.

The chain joins TRBV20-1 to TRBJ1-5; D is unresolved. The sample was CD4+ T cells from blood, cultured in vitro. This clonotype was obtained from a human donor who had recovered from COVID-19. CDR3: CSARDRSYSNQPQHF. The CDR3 nucleotides are TGCAGTGCTAGAGATCGTTCGTATAGCAATCAGCCCCAGCATTTT.